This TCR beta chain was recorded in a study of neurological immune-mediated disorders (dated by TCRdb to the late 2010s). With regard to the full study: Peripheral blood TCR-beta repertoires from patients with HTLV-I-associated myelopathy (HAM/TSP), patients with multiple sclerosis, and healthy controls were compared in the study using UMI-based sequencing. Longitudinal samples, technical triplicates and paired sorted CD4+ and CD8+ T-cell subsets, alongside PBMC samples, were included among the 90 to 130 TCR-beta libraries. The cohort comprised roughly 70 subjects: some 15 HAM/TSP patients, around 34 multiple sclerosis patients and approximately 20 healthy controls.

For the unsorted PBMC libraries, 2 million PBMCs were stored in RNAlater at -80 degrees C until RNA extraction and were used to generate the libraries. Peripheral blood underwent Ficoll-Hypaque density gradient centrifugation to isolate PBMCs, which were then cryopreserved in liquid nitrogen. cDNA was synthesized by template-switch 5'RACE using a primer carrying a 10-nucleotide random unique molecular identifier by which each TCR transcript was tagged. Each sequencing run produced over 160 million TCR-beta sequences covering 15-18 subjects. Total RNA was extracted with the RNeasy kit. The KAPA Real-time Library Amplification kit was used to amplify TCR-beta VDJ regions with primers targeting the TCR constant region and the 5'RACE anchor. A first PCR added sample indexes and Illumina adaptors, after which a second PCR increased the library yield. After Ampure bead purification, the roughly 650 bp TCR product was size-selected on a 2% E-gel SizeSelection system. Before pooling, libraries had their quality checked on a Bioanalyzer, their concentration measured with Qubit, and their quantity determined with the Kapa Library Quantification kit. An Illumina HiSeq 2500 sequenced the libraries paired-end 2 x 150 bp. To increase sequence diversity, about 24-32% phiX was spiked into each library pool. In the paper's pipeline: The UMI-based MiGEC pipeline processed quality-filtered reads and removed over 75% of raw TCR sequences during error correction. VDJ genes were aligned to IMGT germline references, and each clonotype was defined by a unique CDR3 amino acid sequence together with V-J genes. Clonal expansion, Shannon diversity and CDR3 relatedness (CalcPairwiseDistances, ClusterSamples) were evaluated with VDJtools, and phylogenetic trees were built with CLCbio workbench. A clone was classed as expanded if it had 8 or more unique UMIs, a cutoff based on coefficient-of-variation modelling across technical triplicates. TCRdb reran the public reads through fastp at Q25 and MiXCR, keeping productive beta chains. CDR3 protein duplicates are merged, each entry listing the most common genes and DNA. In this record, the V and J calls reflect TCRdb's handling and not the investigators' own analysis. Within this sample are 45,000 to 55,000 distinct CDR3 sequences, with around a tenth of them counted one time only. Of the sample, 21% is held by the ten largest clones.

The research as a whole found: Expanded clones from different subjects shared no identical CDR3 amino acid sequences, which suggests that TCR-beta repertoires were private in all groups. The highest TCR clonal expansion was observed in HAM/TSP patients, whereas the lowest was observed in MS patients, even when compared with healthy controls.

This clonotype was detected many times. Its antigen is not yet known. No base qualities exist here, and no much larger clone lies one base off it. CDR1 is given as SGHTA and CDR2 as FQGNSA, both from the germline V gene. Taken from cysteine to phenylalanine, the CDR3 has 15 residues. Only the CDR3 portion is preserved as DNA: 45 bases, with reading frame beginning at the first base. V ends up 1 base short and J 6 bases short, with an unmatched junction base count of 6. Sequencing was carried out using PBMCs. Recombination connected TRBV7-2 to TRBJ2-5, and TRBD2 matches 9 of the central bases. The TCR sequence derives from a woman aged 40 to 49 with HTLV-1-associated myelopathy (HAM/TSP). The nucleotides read TGTGCCAGCAGCTTAGGAGGCGGGGGGGCACAGACCCAGTACTTC. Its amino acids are CASSLGGGGAQTQYF.